Listed here are 14 T cell receptor beta chains from one sample, sequenced in a study of blood T cell repertoires in COVID-19. Measured with immunoSEQ multiplex PCR; TCRdb has only the in-frame clones, and not every one. The sample contains some 66,000 clones, roughly 90% of which appear only once. The specimen was peripheral blood. The receptor set was obtained from a woman in her sixties with acute or convalescent COVID-19.

The chain couples TRBV7-2 to TRBJ1-2, with D tentatively TRBD1 (5 bases). V was cut by 4 bases and J by 4 bases, with 16 bases left in between. The CDR3 runs 15 residues. Germline loops: CDR1 SGHTA, CDR2 FQGNSA. The DNA for the CDR3 is TGTGCCAGCAGCTCACCAGGGCTTTTGGGCTATGGCTACACCTTC. Protein sequence: CASSSPGLLGYGYTF.

V usage is TRBV6-5 and J usage is TRBJ2-2; 9 positions agree with TRBD2. Germline V gives CDR1 MNHEY, CDR2 SVGAGI. This CDR3 comprises 15 residues. V shed 8 bases, J shed 0 bases, and the junction held 4 bases outside the gene matches. This CDR3 reads CASSRLAANTGELFF. CDR3 sequence (DNA): TGTGCCAGCTCCAGACTAGCGGCGAACACCGGGGAGCTGTTTTTT.

CDR3 in amino acids: CATSRAPRGGYGYTF. The CDR3 DNA follows: TGTGCCACCAGCAGAGCCCCACGAGGGGGCTATGGCTACACCTTC. The chain joins TRBV15 to TRBJ1-2, with TRBD1 as a possible D gene (6 bases). Germline V gives CDR1 LNHNV, CDR2 YYDKDF (reference sequence). With 1 base removed from V and 4 bases from J, the gap between germline ends came to 13 bases. This CDR3 comprises 15 residues.

V and J are TRBV19 and TRBJ1-5, with TRBD1 as a possible D gene (6 bases). The CDR3 contains 13 residues. Germline CDR1 LNHDA, CDR2 SQIVND (reference sequence). V lost 10 bases, J lost 9 bases, and 19 bases lay in between. For the CDR3, the DNA is TGTGCCATACTAGGGGGGGCCCGGTTGCCCCAGCATTTT. Its translation is CAILGGARLPQHF.

This chain uses TRBV19 with TRBJ2-5, with a tentative D call TRBD1 (6 bases). This CDR3 comprises 16 residues. Germline lookup yields CDR1 LNHDA and CDR2 SQIVND (reference sequence). Trimming pared 4 bases from V and 5 bases from J, leaving 20 bases between. The CDR3 reads CASSTTWTARMETQYF. The DNA for the CDR3 is TGTGCCAGTAGTACGACTTGGACAGCCCGGATGGAGACCCAGTACTTC.

The V gene is TRBV7-8, the J gene TRBJ1-4; the D gene is possibly TRBD1 (6 bases). Germline V gene sequence: CDR1 SGHVS, CDR2 FQNEAQ. Deletions cut 8 bases from V and 8 bases from J, with 18 bases between. CDR3 length equals 14 residues. The CDR3 spells CASGTRTVQEKLFF. The CDR3 DNA sequence: TGTGCCAGCGGCACCAGGACAGTTCAAGAAAAACTGTTTTTT.

This clone was counted only a few times. At one end, the junction sequence differs from germline, possibly due to a read error. The V and J genes are TRBV5-4 and TRBJ1-1; 9 bases are shared with TRBD1. This CDR3 spans 14 amino acids. Germline CDR1 and CDR2: SGHNT and YYREEE (reference sequence). The CDR3 loop is CASSLDRGYGEAFF. The CDR3 nucleotides are TGTGCCAGCAGTTTGGACAGGGGCTACGGTGAAGCTTTCTTT.

The chain carries TRBV4-3 and TRBJ2-2, with D possibly TRBD1 on 7 matching bases. Trimming left V 3 bases short and J 4 bases short, with 18 bases between. The CDR3 runs to 17 residues. Germline CDR1 and CDR2: LGHNA and YSLEER. As DNA, the CDR3 is TGCGCCAGCAGCCACCCAAACAGACAGGGAGGCACCGGGGAGCTGTTTTTT. Translation gives CASSHPNRQGGTGELFF.

The rearrangement links TRBV11-1 to TRBJ2-2, with D uncertain. V was pared by 2 bases and J by 0 bases, with 4 bases between. The CDR3 covers 14 residues. Germline V gene data show CDR1 as SGHAT and CDR2 as FQDESV (reference sequence). The CDR3 spells CASSLWPNTGELFF. The DNA of the CDR3 is TGTGCCAGCAGCTTATGGCCGAACACCGGGGAGCTGTTTTTT.

This chain uses TRBV5-1 with TRBJ1-3; maybe TRBD1 (6 bases). With 0 bases removed from V and 3 bases from J, the gap between germline ends came to 16 bases. Germline V CDR1 and CDR2: SGHRS, YFSETQ. The CDR3 has 17 residues. The CDR3 DNA is TGCGCCAGCAGCTTGGTCCAACAGGGTCAAGGTGGAAACACCATATATTTT. Protein product: CASSLVQQGQGGNTIYF.

J is TRBJ2-1 and V is TRBV5-4, with 8 bases that match TRBD2. Germline V lookup: CDR1 SGHNT, CDR2 YYREEE (reference sequence). V was pared by 1 base and J by 6 bases, with 6 bases of the junction left unmatched. CDR3 length: 15 amino acids. CDR3 coding DNA: TGTGCCAGCAGCTTGTCGGGAGGGCGCCTCAATGAGCAGTTCTTC. It encodes CASSLSGGRLNEQFF.

V and J are TRBV12-3 or TRBV12-4 and TRBJ1-2; weak D call: TRBD1 (6 bases). This CDR3 spans 13 amino acids. V was shortened by 7 bases and J by 3 bases, with 12 bases between the two germline ends. Here the CDR3 DNA reads TGTGCCAGCAAGGAACAGGGAGACTATGGCTACACCTTC. This sequence encodes CASKEQGDYGYTF.

V gene TRBV15 combines with J gene TRBJ1-6; D is unclear. V shed 0 bases and J shed 9 bases, with 12 bases lying between them. There are 15 residues in the CDR3. The V gene's germline CDR1 is LNHNV and CDR2 YYDKDF (reference sequence). CDR3 protein: CATSREAAVGSPLHF. The CDR3 nucleotides read TGTGCCACCAGCAGAGAGGCAGCGGTGGGTTCACCCCTCCACTTT.

Only a few counts were recorded for this clone. The rearrangement uses TRBV7-8 and TRBJ2-1, with 8 positions matching TRBD1. CDR3 size: 14 residues. Germline assignment: CDR1 SGHVS and CDR2 FQNEAQ. Unmatched junction bases numbered 6, after V lost 3 bases and J lost 8 bases. Written as DNA, the CDR3 is TGTGCCAGCAGCTTTGACAGGGGTGGTGATGAGCAGTTCTTC. Its translation is CASSFDRGGDEQFF.